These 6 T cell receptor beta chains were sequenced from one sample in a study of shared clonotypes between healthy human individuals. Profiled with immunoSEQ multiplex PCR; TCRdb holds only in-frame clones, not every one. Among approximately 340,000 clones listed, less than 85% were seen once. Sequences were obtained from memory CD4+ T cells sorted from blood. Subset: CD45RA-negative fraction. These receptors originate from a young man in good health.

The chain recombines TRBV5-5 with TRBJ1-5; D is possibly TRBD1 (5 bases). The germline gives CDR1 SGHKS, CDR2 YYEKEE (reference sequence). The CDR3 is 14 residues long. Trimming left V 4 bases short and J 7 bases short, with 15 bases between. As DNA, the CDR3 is TGTGCCAGCAGCCCTGGGGCCCAGCCCCAGCCCCAGCATTTT. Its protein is CASSPGAQPQPQHF.

The CDR3 bases are TGTGCCAGCAGCCACCCGGACTACAACATCTATGGCTACACCTTC. Its protein is CASSHPDYNIYGYTF. The chain employs TRBV14 and TRBJ1-2; D gene ambiguous. The V and J ends lost 3 bases and 4 bases respectively, with 15 bases between them. The CDR3 is made up of 15 amino acids. CDR1 is SGHDN, CDR2 FVKESK, per germline.

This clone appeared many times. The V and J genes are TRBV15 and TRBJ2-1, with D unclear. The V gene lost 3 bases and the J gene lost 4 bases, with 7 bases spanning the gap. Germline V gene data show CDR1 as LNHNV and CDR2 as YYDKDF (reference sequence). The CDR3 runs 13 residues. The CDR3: CATSSRRYNEQFF. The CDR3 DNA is TGTGCCACCAGCAGTCGACGGTACAATGAGCAGTTCTTC. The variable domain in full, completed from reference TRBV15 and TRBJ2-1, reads DAMVIQNPRYQVTQFGKPVTLSCSQTLNHNVMYWYQQKSSQAPKLLFHYYDKDFNNEADTPDNFQSRRPNTSFCFLDIRSPGLGDTAMYLCATSSRRYNEQFFGPGTRLTVL.

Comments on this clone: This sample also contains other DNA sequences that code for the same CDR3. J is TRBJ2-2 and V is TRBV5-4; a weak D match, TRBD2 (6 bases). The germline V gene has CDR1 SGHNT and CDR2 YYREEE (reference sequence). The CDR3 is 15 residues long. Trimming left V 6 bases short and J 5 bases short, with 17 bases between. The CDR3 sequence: CASTPGGRRTGELFF. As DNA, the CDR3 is TGTGCCAGCACCCCCGGAGGGCGGCGAACCGGGGAGCTGTTTTTT. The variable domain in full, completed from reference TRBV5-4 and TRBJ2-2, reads ETGVTQSPTHLIKTRGQQVTLRCSSQSGHNTVSWYQQALGQGPQFIFQYYREEENGRGNFPPRFSGLQFPNYSSELNVNALELDDSALYLCASTPGGRRTGELFFGEGSRLTVL.

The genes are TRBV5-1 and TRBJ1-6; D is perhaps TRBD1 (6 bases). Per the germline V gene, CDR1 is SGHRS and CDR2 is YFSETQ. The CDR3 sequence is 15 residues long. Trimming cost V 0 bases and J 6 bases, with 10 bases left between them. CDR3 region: CASSLGTVRNSPLHF. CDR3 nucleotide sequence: TGCGCCAGCAGCTTGGGGACAGTTCGTAATTCACCCCTCCACTTT.

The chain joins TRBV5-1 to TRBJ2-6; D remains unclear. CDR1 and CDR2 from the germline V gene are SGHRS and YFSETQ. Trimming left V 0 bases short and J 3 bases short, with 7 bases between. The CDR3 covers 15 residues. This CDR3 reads CASSLAAVGANVLTF. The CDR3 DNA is TGCGCCAGCAGCTTGGCGGCAGTTGGGGCCAACGTCCTGACTTTC.